These T cell receptor beta chains were read from a single sample in a study of blood T cell repertoires in COVID-19. TCRdb keeps only in-frame clones here, not all; method: immunoSEQ multiplex PCR. This sample yields some 120,000 clones, of which around 79% are seen a single time; roughly 20% belongs to the top ten. What was sequenced was peripheral blood. Receptors originate from a man older than 75 with acute or convalescent COVID-19. The CDR3 runs from the conserved cysteine through the conserved F or W. D genes are given only for firm matches. A clone size is listed for some rows: how often the clone was seen (once, few, many), or a class if it is expanded.

CDR3 DNA	CDR3 protein	clone size	CDR3 length	V gene	J gene	D gene
TGTGCCAGCAGCATACGGTTCATGAACACTGAAGCTTTCTTT	CASSIRFMNTEAFF	-	14	TRBV7-2	TRBJ1-1	-
TGTGCCAGCAGCCAAGTCGGGACAGGCTTCAATGAGCAGTTCTTC	CASSQVGTGFNEQFF	once	15	TRBV3-1/TRBV3-2	TRBJ2-1	TRBD1
TGTGCCAGCAGCTTAGGCCGCGGGGGGGTTACTGAAGCTTTCTTT	CASSLGRGGVTEAFF	-	15	TRBV11-2	TRBJ1-1	-
TGTGCCAGCTCACCAATGGCGGTAGCTAATGAAAAACTGTTTTTT	CASSPMAVANEKLFF	-	15	TRBV18	TRBJ1-4	-
TGTGCCAGTAGTACGCGGTATCGGACAGGGCGCCAAGAGACCCAGTACTTC	CASSTRYRTGRQETQYF	-	17	TRBV19	TRBJ2-5	TRBD1
TGTGCCAGCAGTTTGCCAGGACAGGGTAACACCTTC	CASSLPGQGNTF	-	12	TRBV28	TRBJ1-2	TRBD1
TGTGCCAGTAGTGACGGGACAGGGACCATAAGTCCGGCCCAGCATTTT	CASSDGTGTISPAQHF	-	16	TRBV19	TRBJ1-5	TRBD1
TGTGCCAGCAGCTTGTTCGGGGATACAGGGTATGGTTCACCCCTCCACTTT	CASSLFGDTGYGSPLHF	-	17	TRBV5-6	TRBJ1-6	-
TGCGCCAGCAGCCAAGATCTATTCCCTGACTATGGCTACACCTTC	CASSQDLFPDYGYTF	few	15	TRBV4-3	TRBJ1-2	-
TGTGCCAGCAGCTTGTCCCCAGGGGCCCACAATGAGCAGTTCTTC	CASSLSPGAHNEQFF	-	15	TRBV5-5	TRBJ2-1	-
TGCGCCAGCAGCCAAGAAGGACTAGCGGGCCAAGAGACCCAGTACTTC	CASSQEGLAGQETQYF	-	16	TRBV4-3	TRBJ2-5	TRBD2
TGTGCCTCACAGACATCGTGGAACTATGGCTACACCTTC	CASQTSWNYGYTF	many	13	TRBV30	TRBJ1-2	-
TGTGCCAGCAGCTTGCCTCAGGGGACGGGGAAAGGCTACACCTTC	CASSLPQGTGKGYTF	-	15	TRBV5-4	TRBJ1-2	-
TGCGCCAGCAGCCAAGAGGGACAGGGTTCGCACGAGCAGTACTTC	CASSQEGQGSHEQYF	-	15	TRBV4-3	TRBJ2-7	TRBD1
TGTGCCAGCACCTCGTTCACAGGGGACAATTCACCCCTCCACTTT	CASTSFTGDNSPLHF	few	15	TRBV3-1/TRBV3-2	TRBJ1-6	TRBD1
TGTGCCAGCGTGGGGGCCGGAACTAGCAATCAGCCCCAGCATTTT	CASVGAGTSNQPQHF	-	15	TRBV2	TRBJ1-5	-
TGCGCCAGCAGCTTACAAGAAAACTATGGCTACACCTTC	CASSLQENYGYTF	-	13	TRBV5-1	TRBJ1-2	-
TGTGCCAGCAGCTTAGCGCTAAAAGAGGGACTAGAACCGCCTTACTGTCCTCCTCAGTTCTTC	CASSLALKEGLEPPYCPPQFF	-	21	TRBV7-2	TRBJ2-1	TRBD2
TGTGCCAGCAGTGCCGGGACAGCCTACACCGGGGAGCTGTTTTTT	CASSAGTAYTGELFF	-	15	TRBV6-4	TRBJ2-2	TRBD1
TGTGCCAGCAGTTTAGGGACAGGGACCGGGCAGTACTTC	CASSLGTGTGQYF	-	13	TRBV28	TRBJ2-7	TRBD1
TGCGCCAGCAGCCCGGACCGACGGAGGCAAGAGACCCAGTACTTC	CASSPDRRRQETQYF	few	15	TRBV5-1	TRBJ2-5	-
TGTGCCAGCAGGCTCCCCGGACAGCGGAATTCACCCCTCCACTTT	CASRLPGQRNSPLHF	-	15	TRBV28	TRBJ1-6	-
TGTGCCAGCAGCAGGGACAGGGACTTGATTTTCGCTGAAGCTTTCTTT	CASSRDRDLIFAEAFF	-	16	TRBV2	TRBJ1-1	TRBD1
TGTGCCAGCAGTCGAGAGGGTCTTCAGCCCCAGCATTTT	CASSREGLQPQHF	-	13	TRBV27	TRBJ1-5	-
TGTGCCAGCAGCTTAGGAGGGTTGGCTAATGAAAAACTGTTTTTT	CASSLGGLANEKLFF	-	15	TRBV7-8	TRBJ1-4	-
TGTGCCAGTAGTACGGGACAGGGACTCTACAATGAGCAGTTCTTC	CASSTGQGLYNEQFF	-	15	TRBV19	TRBJ2-1	TRBD1
TGTGCCAGCAGCTTGGGGGGACAGGATGAAAAACTGTTTTTT	CASSLGGQDEKLFF	-	14	TRBV5-6	TRBJ1-4	TRBD1
TGCAGCGCGTACGGGGGTTTAGGTGAGACCCAGTACTTC	CSAYGGLGETQYF	-	13	TRBV29-1	TRBJ2-5	-
TGCAGCGTTCCTGACAGGGGATCCACCGGGGAGCTGTTTTTT	CSVPDRGSTGELFF	-	14	TRBV29-1	TRBJ2-2	TRBD1
TGCGCCAGCAGCCCGGACAGGTCTAATGAAAAACTGTTTTTT	CASSPDRSNEKLFF	-	14	TRBV5-1	TRBJ1-4	TRBD1
TGTGCCACCAGGCCCGGGACAGGGGGGAACAATGAGCAGTTCTTC	CATRPGTGGNNEQFF	-	15	TRBV6-5	TRBJ2-1	TRBD1
TGTGCCATCAGCCCGGGACAGGGGGCGCGGGAGCAGTACTTC	CAISPGQGAREQYF	-	14	TRBV10-3	TRBJ2-7	TRBD1
TGTGCCAGCAGTTTGGGAGACAGGGTTTTGAAGCAGTACTTC	CASSLGDRVLKQYF	-	14	TRBV5-8	TRBJ2-7	TRBD1
TGTGCCAGCAGCTTACGGACTAGCGGGCTTAGCACAGATACGCAGTATTTT	CASSLRTSGLSTDTQYF	-	17	TRBV7-2	TRBJ2-3	TRBD2
TGTGCCTGGATTTACGGCGGGGCAAACAATGAGCAGTTCTTC	CAWIYGGANNEQFF	-	14	TRBV30	TRBJ2-1	-
TGTGCCAGCAGCCGACTAGCGGGGGGGAGCTCCTACAATGAGCAGTTCTTC	CASSRLAGGSSYNEQFF	once	17	TRBV11-3	TRBJ2-1	TRBD2
TGCGCCAGCAGCTGGCGGGACGTCGAGAACACTGAAGCTTTCTTT	CASSWRDVENTEAFF	-	15	TRBV5-1	TRBJ1-1	-
TGTGCCAGCAGCTCACCCGACCAGGGCGAGCAGTACTTC	CASSSPDQGEQYF	-	13	TRBV11-3	TRBJ2-7	-
TGCGCCAGCAGCTTGGTAGCGGGGGAAGATACGCAGTATTTT	CASSLVAGEDTQYF	-	14	TRBV5-1	TRBJ2-3	TRBD2
TGTGCCAGCAGCCCCTGGACAGGGGGTAACACTGAAGCTTTCTTT	CASSPWTGGNTEAFF	once	15	TRBV7-2	TRBJ1-1	TRBD1
TGTGCCAGCAGCTCCAACAGGATAACGAACGCCGGGGAGCTGTTTTTT	CASSSNRITNAGELFF	-	16	TRBV7-9	TRBJ2-2	-
TGCGCCAGCAGCCCCTCACGGGGATTTCAGCCCCAGCATTTT	CASSPSRGFQPQHF	-	14	TRBV4-1	TRBJ1-5	-
TGTGCCAGCAGCTTGACAGGGCCCAATCAGCCCCAGCATTTT	CASSLTGPNQPQHF	-	14	TRBV7-9	TRBJ1-5	TRBD1
TGTGCCAGCAGCCCCCTCGGGGGGAATCAGCCCCAGCATTTT	CASSPLGGNQPQHF	-	14	TRBV6-5	TRBJ1-5	-
TGCGCCAGCAGCCACGCCCTTGGCAGGGCGAAAGGAAACACCATATATTTT	CASSHALGRAKGNTIYF	many	17	TRBV4-1	TRBJ1-3	-
TGTGCCAGCTCACCCTCTCGCAGCTACAATGAGCAGTTCTTC	CASSPSRSYNEQFF	-	14	TRBV18	TRBJ2-1	-
TGCGCCAGCAGTGCAGGGTTAGGGGAGCAGTTCTTC	CASSAGLGEQFF	-	12	TRBV5-1	TRBJ2-1	-
TGTGCCAGCAGCCAAGTAGTCACAGATACGCAGTATTTT	CASSQVVTDTQYF	-	13	TRBV3-1/TRBV3-2	TRBJ2-3	-